Presented here are 20 T cell receptor beta chains from one specimen sequenced in a study of blood T cell repertoires in COVID-19. Only in-frame clones appear in the TCRdb table, and some are missing; sequencing was by immunoSEQ multiplex PCR. The sample has approximately 670,000 clones, 85% to 90% seen once. The specimen was peripheral blood. The receptors derive from a woman under 30 with acute or convalescent COVID-19.

This rearrangement joins TRBV7-7 to TRBJ2-2, with D perhaps matching TRBD2 (6 bases). Trimming pared 5 bases from V and 6 bases from J, leaving 19 bases between. From germline, CDR1 is SSHAT and CDR2 FNYEAQ (reference sequence). This CDR3 contains 16 residues. The CDR3 loop reads CASSPGLAGRSGELFF. CDR3 bases: TGTGCCAGCAGCCCCGGGTTGGCGGGGCGTTCCGGGGAGCTGTTTTTT. Filled out from reference TRBV7-7 and TRBJ2-2, the complete variable domain reads GAGVSQSPRYKVTKRGQDVTLRCDPISSHATLYWYQQALGQGPEFLTYFNYEAQPDKSGLPSDRFSAERPEGSISTLTIQRTEQRDSAMYRCASSPGLAGRSGELFFGEGSRLTVL.

The chain employs TRBV7-9 and TRBJ1-1, with D uncertain. Per germline, CDR1 SEHNR and CDR2 FQNEAQ (reference sequence). The CDR3 sequence is 12 residues long. DNA of the CDR3: TGTGCGTACATGGAACGGGACACTGAAGCTTTCTTT. Translation gives CAYMERDTEAFF.

The chain employs TRBV6-5 and TRBJ2-7, with D possibly TRBD1 on 6 matching bases. V dropped 2 bases and J dropped 2 bases, with 10 bases sitting between them. From germline, CDR1 is MNHEY and CDR2 SVGAGI. The CDR3 contains 14 residues. The CDR3 reads CASSYRDTTYEQYF. Here the CDR3 DNA reads TGTGCCAGCAGTTACCGGGACACTACCTACGAGCAGTACTTC.

This rearrangement joins TRBV6-4 to TRBJ1-2; 9 bases line up with TRBD1. CDR3 length equals 15 residues. V shed 9 bases, J shed 8 bases, and the junction held 16 bases outside the gene matches. Germline CDR1 and CDR2: MRHNA and SNTAGT. The CDR3 DNA follows: TGTGCCAGTTCAGCGGACAGGGGAGATTCTTCGGGCTACACCTTC. It codes for CASSADRGDSSGYTF.

The rearrangement joins TRBV6-4 to TRBJ1-5; 10 nucleotides align to TRBD1. CDR1 MRHNA and CDR2 SNTAGT come from the germline V gene. The CDR3 contains 13 residues. After removal of 5 bases from V and 7 bases from J, the junction contained 2 bases not matched to a gene. The DNA for the CDR3 is TGTGCCAGCAGTCGGGACAGGGGCCAGCCCCAGCATTTT. Translating gives CASSRDRGQPQHF.

The chain has TRBV7-2 and TRBJ1-1, with 7 bases that match TRBD1. The germline CDR1 and CDR2 sequences are SGHTA and FQGNSA. J was trimmed by 2 bases and V by 5 bases; bases with no gene match: 11. The CDR3 runs 16 residues. CDR3 amino acids: CASSTQPGGGNTEAFF. Written as DNA, the CDR3 is TGTGCCAGCAGCACCCAACCAGGGGGTGGAAACACTGAAGCTTTCTTT.

The chain uses TRBV7-2 and TRBJ2-7; 9 bases are a match to TRBD1. The germline V gene encodes CDR1 SGHTA and CDR2 FQGNSA. The CDR3 has 18 amino acids. V lost 5 bases, J lost 7 bases, and 21 bases stayed unmatched. CDR3 sequence: CASSRAGYRRTGVGEQYF. The CDR3 DNA reads as TGTGCCAGCAGCCGCGCGGGGTATAGGCGGACAGGGGTGGGGGAGCAGTACTTC.

This chain uses TRBV28 with TRBJ2-2; TRBD1 might be the D (6 bases). This CDR3 contains 15 residues. Trimming stripped 3 bases from V and 3 bases from J, with 11 bases between. Germline V CDR1 and CDR2: MDHEN, SYDVKM. The CDR3: CASSLGNRDTGELFF. Written as DNA, the CDR3 is TGTGCCAGCAGTTTGGGAAACAGGGACACCGGGGAGCTGTTTTTT.

The chain links TRBV30 to TRBJ2-2; TRBD2 aligns across 14 bases. V lost 8 bases and J lost 5; bases outside the gene matches: 10. CDR3 length: 16 amino acids. Germline CDR1 GTSNPN, CDR2 SVGIG (reference sequence). This CDR3 reads CALMTSGGAITGELFF. The CDR3 nucleotides read TGTGCCCTAATGACTAGCGGGGGGGCCATTACCGGGGAGCTGTTTTTT.

This sequence joins TRBV7-8 and TRBJ2-7; the match to TRBD1 covers 10 bases. The CDR3 is 13 amino acids. V was pared by 5 bases and J by 10 bases, with 8 bases of the junction left unmatched. From germline, CDR1 is SGHVS and CDR2 FQNEAQ. The CDR3 reads CASSVRQGAVQYF. CDR3 DNA: TGTGCCAGCAGCGTACGACAGGGGGCTGTTCAGTACTTC. The variable domain in full, with the rest retrieved from reference TRBV7-8 and TRBJ2-7, is GAGVSQSPRYKVAKRGQDVALRCDPISGHVSLFWYQQALGQGPEFLTYFQNEAQLDKSGLPSDRFFAERPEGSVSTLKIQRTQQEDSAVYLCASSVRQGAVQYFGPGTRLTVT.

This chain links TRBV24-1 with TRBJ1-1; no clear D gene. Trimming pared 12 bases from V and 0 bases from J, leaving 4 bases between. This CDR3 contains 10 residues. Germline V CDR1 and CDR2: KGHDR, SFDVKD. The CDR3 reads CAEVNTEAFF. The CDR3 DNA follows: TGTGCCGAGGTGAACACTGAAGCTTTCTTT.

The chain couples TRBV7-2 to TRBJ1-2; D perhaps matches TRBD1 (6 bases). The CDR3 sequence is 14 residues long. V was trimmed by 5 bases and J by 2 bases, leaving 12 bases between them. The germline CDR1 and CDR2 sequences are SGHTA and FQGNSA. CDR3 loop: CASSAGTTNYGYTF. CDR3 nucleotide sequence: TGTGCCAGCAGCGCCGGGACAACCAACTATGGCTACACCTTC.

This sequence joins TRBV27 and TRBJ1-1, with D uncertain. Germline assignment: CDR1 MNHEY and CDR2 SMNVEV (reference sequence). V was pared by 2 bases and J by 9 bases, with 13 bases between. There are 13 residues in the CDR3. The CDR3 DNA sequence: TGTGCCAGCAGTTTACCCGACCGGGGTAAAGCTTTCTTT. Translated, it gives CASSLPDRGKAFF.

This rearrangement joins TRBV4-1 to TRBJ2-7; perhaps TRBD2 as D (5 bases). V lost 1 base, J lost 6 bases, and 19 bases lay in between. The length of the CDR3 is 16 residues. Germline-derived CDR1 and CDR2 are MGHRA and YSYEKL. The CDR3 is CASSQAKRSAISEQYF. The DNA for the CDR3 is TGCGCCAGCAGCCAAGCTAAACGTAGCGCGATCTCCGAGCAGTACTTC.

This clone was observed a few times. Other nucleotide sequences from this sample produce the same CDR3. The chain uses TRBV6-2 or TRBV6-3 and TRBJ1-2; TRBD1 matches 7 bases. The CDR3 loop spans 13 amino acids. With 6 bases clipped from V and 2 bases from J, the junction kept 3 bases outside the gene matches. From germline, CDR1 is MNHEY and CDR2 SVGEGT. DNA of the CDR3: TGTGCCAGCAGCCCGGGACAGAACTATGGCTACACCTTC. Residues: CASSPGQNYGYTF.

The V gene is TRBV9, the J gene TRBJ2-2, with 9 bases identical to TRBD1. The CDR3 totals 16 residues. Germline assignment: CDR1 SGDLS and CDR2 YYNGEE. The junction had 2 bases not matched to a gene; V was cut back by 1 base and J by 1 base. DNA for the CDR3: TGTGCCAGCAGCGTATCGGGACAGGGGAACACCGGGGAGCTGTTTTTT. Amino acids: CASSVSGQGNTGELFF.

V usage is TRBV6-5 and J usage is TRBJ2-5; TRBD2 agrees at 8 bases. V shed 6 bases and J 1 base; nucleotides not matched to a gene: 7. Germline values: CDR1 MNHEY, CDR2 SVGAGI. The CDR3 totals 15 residues. In DNA, the CDR3 is TGTGCCAGCAGGAGAGCGGGGGAGGCCCAAGAGACCCAGTACTTC. Amino acids: CASRRAGEAQETQYF.

J is TRBJ2-7 and V is TRBV25-1, with D possibly being TRBD1 (5 bases). The CDR3 totals 13 residues. V was clipped by 3 bases and J by 7 bases, with 13 bases between them. Germline-derived CDR1 and CDR2 are MGHDK and SYGVNS. The CDR3, as DNA: TGTGCCAGCAGTGACCCTTTAGGGGTTGAGCAGTACTTC. It translates to CASSDPLGVEQYF.

The chain uses TRBV3-1 (or the pseudogene TRBV3-2) and TRBJ2-7; 8 nucleotides agree with TRBD1. This CDR3 is built from 15 residues. Germline CDR1 is LGHDT and CDR2 is YNNKEL (reference sequence). V was clipped by 5 bases and J by 1 base; unmatched bases: 7. CDR3 amino acids: CASSSPGQASYEQYF. Written as DNA, the CDR3 is TGTGCCAGCAGCTCTCCGGGACAGGCTTCCTACGAGCAGTACTTC.

V is TRBV14 and J is TRBJ1-1; D might be TRBD1 (5 bases). Deletions cut 1 base from V and 0 bases from J, with 12 bases between. From germline, CDR1 is SGHDN and CDR2 FVKESK. The CDR3 is 16 amino acids. The CDR3 DNA reads TGTGCCAGCAGCCAAGGATTGTCCAGGGTGAACACTGAAGCTTTCTTT. Protein product: CASSQGLSRVNTEAFF.